These 8 T cell receptor beta chains were all obtained from the same sample, sequenced in a study of T cell responses to AZD1222 COVID-19 vaccine (dated by TCRdb to about 2021). The method behind the library was the immunoSEQ multiplex PCR assay. What TCRdb holds here is the immuneACCESS table cut down to in-frame rearrangements. Part of the clones is not present; checked against another copy, under half of the missing clones reflect an unresolved V gene, and the others are unexplained. Within this sample are 120,000 or so clones, with around 86% of them counted one time only. In total, the top ten clones hold approximately 1.2% of the sample. The time point label for this specimen denotes: baseline before first vaccination. The sequences come from peripheral blood, collected on day 0 of AZD1222 vaccination. These receptor sequences come from an adult in good health.

The chain combines TRBV9 with TRBJ2-2; 8 bases fit TRBD2. The germline gives CDR1 SGDLS, CDR2 YYNGEE. Trimming at V came to 4 bases and at J to 5 bases, leaving 13 bases not matched to a gene. The CDR3 is made up of 17 amino acids. CDR3 nucleotide sequence: TGTGCCAGCAGCTTCAGGGTTGCGGGGGGTCGAACCGGGGAGCTGTTTTTT. Its protein product is CASSFRVAGGRTGELFF.

About this clone itself: The junction does not match germline at one end; this may be a read error. V gene TRBV6-6 combines with J gene TRBJ2-7; D remains unclear. This CDR3 spans 15 amino acids. Germline V gene data show CDR1 as MNHNY and CDR2 as SVGAGI (reference sequence). The DNA of the CDR3 is TGTGCCAGCAGATACTCTGAGGATACCTCCTACGAGCAGTACTTC. Encoded protein: CASRYSEDTSYEQYF.

The chain joins TRBV19 to TRBJ1-2; TRBD1 aligns across 8 bases. J gave up 0 bases and V 2 bases, and 2 bases lay outside the gene matches. CDR3 size: 15 residues. Germline CDR1 reads LNHDA; CDR2 reads SQIVND (reference sequence). The DNA of the CDR3 is TGTGCCAGTAGTATACGGACAGGGACTAACTATGGCTACACCTTC. Amino acids: CASSIRTGTNYGYTF. The full variable domain, rest sourced from reference TRBV19 and TRBJ1-2, is DGGITQSPKYLFRKEGQNVTLSCEQNLNHDAMYWYRQDPGQGLRLIYYSQIVNDFQKGDIAEGYSVSREKKESFPLTVTSAQKNPTAFYLCASSIRTGTNYGYTFGSGTRLTVV.

The J gene is TRBJ1-2, the V gene TRBV5-1; no reliable D call. Deletions cut 0 bases from V and 3 bases from J, with 12 bases between. The germline gives CDR1 SGHRS, CDR2 YFSETQ. The CDR3 spans 15 residues. The CDR3 loop is CASSLGGRKYYGYTF. The CDR3 coding sequence is TGCGCCAGCAGCTTGGGAGGAAGAAAGTACTATGGCTACACCTTC.

The chain joins TRBV21-1 to TRBJ2-7; TRBD1, the table's D call, lacks a check against the DNA. TRBV21-1 is termed a pseudogene. The CDR3 is made up of 17 amino acids. The CDR3 spells CASSKRGRRQDPYEQYF. Written as DNA, the CDR3 is TGTGCCAGCAGCAAAAGGGGCAGACGGCAGGATCCCTACGAGCAGTACTTC.

This chain uses TRBV7-6 with TRBJ1-2; D gene unclear. V was cut by 4 bases and J by 5 bases, with 14 bases left in between. The CDR3 contains 14 residues. CDR1 is SGHVS and CDR2 is FNYEAQ in the germline V gene. CDR3 DNA: TGTGCCAGCAGCTCCCTCGATCAGGATTATGGCTACACCTTC. It encodes CASSSLDQDYGYTF.

The chain has TRBV3-1 (or the pseudogene TRBV3-2) and TRBJ1-5; D is unresolved. V lost 2 bases and J 6 bases, leaving 8 bases between the germline ends. Germline lookup yields CDR1 LGHDT and CDR2 YNNKEL (reference sequence). The CDR3 extends over 13 amino acids. CDR3 bases: TGTGCCAGCAGCCAATCGACCCGTCAGCCCCAGCATTTT. Residues: CASSQSTRQPQHF.

The chain couples TRBV27 to TRBJ1-4, with D possibly matching TRBD1 (5 bases). Trimming stripped 5 bases from V and 0 bases from J, with 19 bases between. Germline values: CDR1 MNHEY, CDR2 SMNVEV (reference sequence). This CDR3 has 18 residues. The CDR3 sequence is CASSPQQAPGPTNEKLFF. CDR3 nucleotide sequence: TGTGCCAGCAGTCCGCAGCAAGCCCCAGGGCCAACTAATGAAAAACTGTTTTTT.